This note documents a single T cell receptor (beta chain) sequence. Its binding antigen is unknown. Base quality data are lacking; no much larger clone is found one base away. Additional DNA sequences in this sample encode the identical CDR3. Using the deep immunoSEQ assay, multiplex PCR amplified TCR CDR3 regions from genomic DNA. For each cell subset, the extracted genomic DNA was distributed evenly across all wells of several immunoSEQ 96-well plates, and each plate served as one replicate. For sorted subsets, each replicate PCR was loaded with approximately 190 ng genomic DNA, equivalent to 30,000 or so T cell genomes. Purified libraries were quantified with a Qubit 3.0 fluorometer, sized on a Bioanalyzer 2100, and re-quantified with the KAPA Library Quantification kit. A separate single-read 150-cycle Illumina NextSeq 550 flow cell was used to sequence each immunoSEQ 96-well plate. The study's processing was this. Because the immunoSEQ output included only junctional sequences and no quality scores, the filtering could not be the same as the filtering used for full-length reads. Sequences were annotated with PyIR, a Python wrapper for IgBLAST v1.9, and V/J genes and CDR3 were assigned using IMGT germline references. Any read was removed if the V/J assignment was weak (E-value above 1e-6), the CDR3 was missing, or the read contained stop codons, out-of-frame junctions, or ambiguous translated residues. V3J clonotypes were defined as sequences sharing an identical inferred V gene, J gene, and CDR3 amino acid sequence. The percentage overlap between two repertoires was calculated by dividing the number of shared unique clonotypes by the size of the smaller repertoire. Richness of each repertoire was evaluated using RTK rarefaction, the Chao1 estimator, and Recon v2.1 estimates of unobserved clonotypes. OLGA was used to compute generation probabilities for all TCRbeta clonotypes that the gDNA method yielded from several donors. Sourced from immuneACCESS, this table was stored by TCRdb with only in-frame sequences that have V and J called. A share of the clones is absent; for the studies checked, an unresolved V gene accounts for under half, and the remainder has no known explanation. D and trimming come from the DNA, and the V and J calls and clone size come from that table. In this sample the table shows roughly 2.5 million clones, over 85% of which occur a single time. The top ten clones comprise 0.13% to 0.15% of the sample.

According to the germline V gene, CDR1 reads MNHEY and CDR2 reads SVGAGI. The CDR3 sequence holds 15 residues, the cysteine and phenylalanine included. Of all the DNA, just the CDR3 is kept, 45 bases in frame from base 1. V was cut back by 2 bases and J by 0 bases, leaving a gap of 9 bases between them. This sample is drawn from a study of shared clonotypes between healthy human individuals (dated by TCRdb to the early 2020s). Describing the broader study: The cohort comprised two women and three men aged 18 to 49 years. For each donor, three plates each were used for CD4 naive and CD4 memory, two plates were used for CD8 naive, and one plate was used for CD8 memory. The study deeply sequenced blood TCR repertoires of several healthy adults to estimate repertoire size and the extent of clonotype sharing between individuals. To increase sequencing depth and limit assay-specific biases, TCR repertoire library preparation and sequencing were carried out by different laboratories using diverse techniques. Per donor, leukapheresis produced somewhere between about 0.94 and 10 billion PBMCs. Points the paper makes about the study in general: Only blood was sampled, and tissue TCR repertoires likely differ from those in blood. Clonotypes shared by all four sorted-subset donors showed higher generation probabilities than non-shared clonotypes. When several donors were compared, the shared fraction of clonotypes was about 5% for naive CD4, over 3% for naive CD8, more than 2% for memory CD4, and under 0.5% for memory CD8. Because the study included only a small number of donors, the genetic and exposure-history diversity represented was limited. Incomplete sequencing was indicated by rarefaction of sorted-subset datasets, despite the large sequencing depth. Pairwise subsampling led to the expectation that sequencing depth would affect the degree of clonotype sharing among donors. Naive subsets generally had larger estimated clonotype richness than memory subsets did.

Donors were healthy HIV-negative adults with no recently reported acute infections or vaccinations. Only Caucasian adults living in Nashville, Tennessee, USA were represented among the donors. CD4+ T cells were enriched through magnetic negative selection, after which naive cells were positively selected on CD45RA and the remaining negative fraction served as the memory subset. Blood was obtained by leukapheresis, after which PBMCs were separated by Ficoll-Histopaque density gradient centrifugation and cryopreserved in liquid nitrogen vapor phase. Analytical flow cytometry was used to check the purity and quantity of each magnetically sorted T cell population. Genomic DNA was isolated from every sorted fraction and measured by UV absorbance on a Nanodrop 2000c.

The sequenced material came from naive CD4+ T cells sorted from blood. The sample's cell subset or site, from its label and the paper: CD45RA+ positively selected. This sequence was found in a young man in good health. Recombination linked TRBV6-5 to TRBJ2-3, with the D segment identity uncertain. The sequence in DNA is TGTGCCAGCAGTTACGCAGGTTTGAGCACAGATACGCAGTATTTT. It specifies CASSYAGLSTDTQYF.